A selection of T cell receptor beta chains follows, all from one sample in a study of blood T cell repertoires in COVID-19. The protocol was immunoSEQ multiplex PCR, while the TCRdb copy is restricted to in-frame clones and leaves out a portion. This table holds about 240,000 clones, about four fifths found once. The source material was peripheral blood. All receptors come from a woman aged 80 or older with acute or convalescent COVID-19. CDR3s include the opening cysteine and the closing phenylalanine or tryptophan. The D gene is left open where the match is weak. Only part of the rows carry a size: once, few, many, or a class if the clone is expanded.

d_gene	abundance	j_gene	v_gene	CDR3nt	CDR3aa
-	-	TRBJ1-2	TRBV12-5	TGTGCTAGTGGTTTGGGACAGTGGGATCGGTTCTATGGCTACACCTTC	CASGLGQWDRFYGYTF
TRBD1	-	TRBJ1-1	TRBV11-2	TGTGCCAGCAGCTTACAGGGGGGCAGGGACACTGAAGCTTTCTTT	CASSLQGGRDTEAFF
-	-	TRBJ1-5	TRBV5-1	TGCGCCAGCAGCTTGGGTGGCATTAGCAATCAGCCCCAGCATTTT	CASSLGGISNQPQHF
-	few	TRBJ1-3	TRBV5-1	TGCGCCAGCAGCCCTCCGAGCTCTGGAAACACCATATATTTT	CASSPPSSGNTIYF
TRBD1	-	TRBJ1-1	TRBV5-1	TGCGCCAGCAGCTTAGGACAGGGGGCGCCTGAAGCTTTCTTT	CASSLGQGAPEAFF
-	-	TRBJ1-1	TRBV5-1	TGCGCCAGCAGCCCGCAGGGACTAAACACTGAAGCTTTCTTT	CASSPQGLNTEAFF
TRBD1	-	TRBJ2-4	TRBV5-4	TGTGCCAGCAGCTTGGTTGGGACAGGGACGAACATTCAGTACTTC	CASSLVGTGTNIQYF
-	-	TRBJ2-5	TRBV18	TGTGCCAGCTCACCGGTCAGGTCCCAAGAGACCCAGTACTTC	CASSPVRSQETQYF
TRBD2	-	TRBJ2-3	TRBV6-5	TGTGCCAGCAGTTACTCTGGGGGGGGCACAGATACGCAGTATTTT	CASSYSGGGTDTQYF
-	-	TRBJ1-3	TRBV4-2	TGTGCCAGCAGCCCGAAGTCAGGGGCGGGTGGAAACACCATATATTTT	CASSPKSGAGGNTIYF
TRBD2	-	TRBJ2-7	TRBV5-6	TGTGCCAGCAGCTTGAATAGCGGGGGGTCCTACGAGCAGTACTTC	CASSLNSGGSYEQYF
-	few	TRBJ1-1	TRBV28	TGTGCCAGCAGTCGGATGGGGGAGGGAGTCAAGTTAGAAGCTTTCTTT	CASSRMGEGVKLEAFF
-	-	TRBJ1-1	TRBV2	TGTGCCAGCAGTGTAGAGGGGAACACTGAAGCTTTCTTT	CASSVEGNTEAFF
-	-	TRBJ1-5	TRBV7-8	TGTGCCAGCAGCTTAGCCGCACCCTCGGGGGTTTTCATCAGCAATCAGCCCCAGCATTTT	CASSLAAPSGVFISNQPQHF
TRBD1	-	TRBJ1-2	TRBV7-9	TGTGCCAGCAGAGACGACAGGGGACTTTTTGGCTACACCTTC	CASRDDRGLFGYTF
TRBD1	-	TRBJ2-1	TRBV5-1	TGCGCCAGCAGCTACCGTTCCGGGACAGGGTCCTACAATGAGCAGTTCTTC	CASSYRSGTGSYNEQFF
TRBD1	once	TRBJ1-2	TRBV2	TGTGCCAGCAGTGGCCTGGGACAGAGCTATGGCTACACCTTC	CASSGLGQSYGYTF
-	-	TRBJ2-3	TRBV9	TGTGCCAGCAGCGTTCTTCCTTTAGGGAGTATAGATACGCAGTATTTT	CASSVLPLGSIDTQYF
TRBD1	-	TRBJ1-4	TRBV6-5	TGTGCCAGCAGAGGCTGGGACAGGGGCGGGGAAAAACTGTTTTTT	CASRGWDRGGEKLFF
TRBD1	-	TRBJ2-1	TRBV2	TGTGCCAGCGAACAGGGGGGCTACAATGAGCAGTTCTTC	CASEQGGYNEQFF
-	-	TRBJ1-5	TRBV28	TGTGCCAGCAGCCCCACGGAGGGCAATCAGCCCCAGCATTTT	CASSPTEGNQPQHF
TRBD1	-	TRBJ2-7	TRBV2	TGTGCCAGCAGTGAAGATCGGGGACAGGGCCGCTACGAGCAGTACTTC	CASSEDRGQGRYEQYF
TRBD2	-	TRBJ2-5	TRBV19	TGTGCCAGTAGTCCCGGGGGCGGACTAGCGGAAGAGACCCAGTACTTC	CASSPGGGLAEETQYF
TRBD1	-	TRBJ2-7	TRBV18	TGTGCCAGCTCACCGGACAGGGTACTCAACGAGCAGTACTTC	CASSPDRVLNEQYF
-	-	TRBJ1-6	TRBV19	TGTGCCAGTAGTATAGGGGGCTATTCACCCCTCCACTTT	CASSIGGYSPLHF
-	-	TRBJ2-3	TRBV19	TGTGCCAGTACTCGGGGGGCCGGCGGGGATACGCAGTATTTT	CASTRGAGGDTQYF
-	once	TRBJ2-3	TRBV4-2	TGTGCCAGCAGCCCAGGTGGAGATACGCAGTATTTT	CASSPGGDTQYF
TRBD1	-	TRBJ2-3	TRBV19	TGTGCCAGTAGTACCTCAACTCTAGGACAGGGGGCAATCACAGATACGCAGTATTTT	CASSTSTLGQGAITDTQYF
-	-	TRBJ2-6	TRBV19	TGTGCCAGTAGTATAACCCCAGGGTCGTCTGGGGCCAACGTCCTGACTTTC	CASSITPGSSGANVLTF
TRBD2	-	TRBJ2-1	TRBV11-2	TGTGCCAGCGTCCTCATGCGGGGGGGCGAAAATGAGCAGTTCTTC	CASVLMRGGENEQFF
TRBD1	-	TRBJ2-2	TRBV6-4	TGTGCCAGCAGAACCACACAGGGGACCGGGGAGCTGTTTTTT	CASRTTQGTGELFF
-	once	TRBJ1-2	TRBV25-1	TGTGCCAGCAGTGCACAGAACGTCTATGGCTACACCTTC	CASSAQNVYGYTF
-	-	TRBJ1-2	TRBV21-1	TGTGCCAGCAGCTCCTCTGTTGGGGCAGGAGTCTACTATGGCTACACCTTC	CASSSSVGAGVYYGYTF
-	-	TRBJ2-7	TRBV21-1	TGTGCCAGCAGCATTGGGACACCTGGGTCCTACGAGCAGTACTTC	CASSIGTPGSYEQYF
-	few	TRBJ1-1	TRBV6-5	TGTGCCAGCATGCGAGGGGGTGGCGAGGCTTTCTTT	CASMRGGGEAFF
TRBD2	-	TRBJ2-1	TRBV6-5	TGTGCCAGCAGTTCTAGCGGGGGTCCCTCCTACAATGAGCAGTTCTTC	CASSSSGGPSYNEQFF
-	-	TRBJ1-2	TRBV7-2	TGTGCCAGCAGTCTGGGCCCTGGACTTAACTATGGCTACACCTTC	CASSLGPGLNYGYTF